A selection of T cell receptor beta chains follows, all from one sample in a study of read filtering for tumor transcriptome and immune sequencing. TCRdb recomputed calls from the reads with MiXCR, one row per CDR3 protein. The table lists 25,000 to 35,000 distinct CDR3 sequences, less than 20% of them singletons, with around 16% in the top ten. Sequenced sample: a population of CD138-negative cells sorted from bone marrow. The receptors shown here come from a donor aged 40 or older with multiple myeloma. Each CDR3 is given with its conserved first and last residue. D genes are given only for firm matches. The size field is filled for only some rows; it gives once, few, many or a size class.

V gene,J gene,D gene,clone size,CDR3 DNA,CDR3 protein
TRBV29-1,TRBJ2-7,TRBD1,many,TGCAGCGTTGATGACTTCGGACAGGGAGGCTACGAGCAGTACTTC,CSVDDFGQGGYEQYF
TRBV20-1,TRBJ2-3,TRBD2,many,TGCAGTGCTGAGTACGGCGGGGGGGCGGAAGATACGCAGTATTTT,CSAEYGGGAEDTQYF
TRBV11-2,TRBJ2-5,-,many,TGTGCCAGCAGCCCCGAGGCTGGGTACCAAGAGACCCAGTACTTC,CASSPEAGYQETQYF
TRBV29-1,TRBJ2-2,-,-,TGTAGCGTTGAAAGGGGGCAAGGCGGGGAGCTGGTTTTT,CSVERGQGGELVF
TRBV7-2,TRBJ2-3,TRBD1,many,TGTGCCAGCAGCTCCCTCTGGACAGGCAGCACAGATACGCAGTATTTT,CASSSLWTGSTDTQYF
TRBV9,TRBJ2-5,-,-,TGTGCCAGCAGCGTAGCTCAGGGAGCGCTCCAAGAGACCCAGTACTTC,CASSVAQGALQETQYF
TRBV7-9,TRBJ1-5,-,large,TGTGCCAGCAGCTTAGAAGGCAGCAATCAGCCCCAGCATTTT,CASSLEGSNQPQHF
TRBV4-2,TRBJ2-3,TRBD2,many,TGTGCCAGCAGCCAAGCTAGCGGGGGGGCCACAGATACGCAGTATTTT,CASSQASGGATDTQYF
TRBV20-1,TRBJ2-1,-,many,TGCAGTGCTAGTCTCAGCTACAATGAGCAGTTCTTC,CSASLSYNEQFF
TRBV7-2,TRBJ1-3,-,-,TGTGCCAGCAGCCGGAGCTTTGGAGGGACCTCTGGAAACACCATATATTTT,CASSRSFGGTSGNTIYF
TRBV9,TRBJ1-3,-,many,TGTGCCAGCAGCGTTGAAACTGCCAGCTCTGGAAACACCATATATTTT,CASSVETASSGNTIYF
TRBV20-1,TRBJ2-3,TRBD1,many,TGCAGTGCTAGTTCGGACAGGGGGCAGGCAGATACGCAGTATTTT,CSASSDRGQADTQYF
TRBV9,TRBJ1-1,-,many,TGTGCCAGCACTCGATTGGATCGCTTGACGAACACTGAAGCTTTCTTT,CASTRLDRLTNTEAFF
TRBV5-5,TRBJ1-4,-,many,TGTGCCAGCAGCCTCGCAAATCCAGGGGCAACTAATGAAAAACTGTTTTTT,CASSLANPGATNEKLFF
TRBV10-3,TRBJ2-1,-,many,TGTGCCATCAGTGAGTCAGGGACCCCCAATGAGCAGTTCTTC,CAISESGTPNEQFF
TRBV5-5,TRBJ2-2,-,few,TGTGCCAGCAGCTTGGGGGGAGTCGGGGAGCTGTTTTTT,CASSLGGVGELFF
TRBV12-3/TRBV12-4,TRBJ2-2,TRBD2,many,TGTGCCAGCAGTTTGACTAGCGGAAACACCGGGGAGCTGTTTTTT,CASSLTSGNTGELFF
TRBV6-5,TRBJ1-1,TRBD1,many,TGTGCCAGCAGTCTCGACAGGGGGCTGACTGAAGCTTTCTTT,CASSLDRGLTEAFF
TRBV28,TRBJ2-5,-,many,TGTGCCAGCAGTTTACCCCTGGTTAGGGGAGAGACCCAGTACTTC,CASSLPLVRGETQYF
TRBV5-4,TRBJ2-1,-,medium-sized,TGTGCCAGCAGCGGGGATGGCCCCTACAATGAGCAGTTCTTC,CASSGDGPYNEQFF
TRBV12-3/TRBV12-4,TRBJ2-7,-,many,TGTGCCAGCAGCTTGGGTCGGGACGAGCAGTACTTC,CASSLGRDEQYF
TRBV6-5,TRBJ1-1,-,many,TGTGCCAGCAGAAACAGGAACACTGAAGCTTTCTTT,CASRNRNTEAFF
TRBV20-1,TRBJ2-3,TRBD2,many,TGCAGTGCTGGGCGTATAGCGGGGGGGCCAGATACGCAGTATTTT,CSAGRIAGGPDTQYF
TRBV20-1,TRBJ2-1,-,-,TGCAGTGCTCAACCCGGGAGTAGTCAGAATGAGCAGTTCTTT,CSAQPGSSQNEQFF
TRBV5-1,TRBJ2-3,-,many,TGCGCCAGCAGCGGGGGAAGTGGGCACACAGATACGCAGTATTTT,CASSGGSGHTDTQYF
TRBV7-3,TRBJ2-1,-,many,TGTGCCAGCAGCCCCGGGGCGGGGGCCGATGAGCAGTTCTTC,CASSPGAGADEQFF
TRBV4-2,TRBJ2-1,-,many,TGTGCCAGCAGCCAGGGTACAGGAGCCTACAATGAGCAGTTCTTC,CASSQGTGAYNEQFF
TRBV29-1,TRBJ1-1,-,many,TGCAGCGTCAGCCGGGCCGGGACCGGAGACACTGAAGCTTTCTTT,CSVSRAGTGDTEAFF
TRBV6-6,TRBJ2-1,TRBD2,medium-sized,TGTGCCAGCAGTTATCTTGGACTAGCGGGAATTTCTAATGAGCAGTTCTTC,CASSYLGLAGISNEQFF
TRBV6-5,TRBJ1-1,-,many,TGTGCCAGCAGTTCAAGGGGCGTGACTTTCTTT,CASSSRGVTFF
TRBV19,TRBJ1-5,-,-,TGTGCCAGTACCCCCGGGTCAGGGGTTCAGCCCCAGCATTTT,CASTPGSGVQPQHF
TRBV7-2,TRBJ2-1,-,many,TGTGCCAGCAGCTTAGGGGGACGCAAAAAAGGGATCTCCTACAATGAGCAGTTCTTC,CASSLGGRKKGISYNEQFF
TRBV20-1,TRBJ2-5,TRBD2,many,TGCAGTGCTAGAGATGACCCAAACTACGGGAGGATAAAAGAGACCCAGTACTTC,CSARDDPNYGRIKETQYF
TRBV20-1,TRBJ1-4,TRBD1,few,TGCAGTGCTAGATTCAACAGGGGCGGAGAAAAACTGTTTTTT,CSARFNRGGEKLFF
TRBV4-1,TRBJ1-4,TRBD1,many,TGCGCCAGCAGCCCCGCGATAGACAGGGGGGACGAAAAACTGTTTTTT,CASSPAIDRGDEKLFF
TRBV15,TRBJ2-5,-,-,TGTGCCACCAGCAGAGACAGCGGCCAAGGGACCCAGTACTTC,CATSRDSGQGTQYF
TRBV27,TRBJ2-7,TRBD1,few,TGTGCCAGCGGGGACAGGTCGTTCTACGAGCAGTACTTC,CASGDRSFYEQYF
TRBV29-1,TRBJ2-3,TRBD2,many,TGCAGCGTTGTAGCGGGGGCTCCTCCGGATACGCAGTATTTT,CSVVAGAPPDTQYF
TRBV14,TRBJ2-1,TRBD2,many,TGTGCCAGCAGCCGTGGGACTAGCGGTGAGCAGTTCTTC,CASSRGTSGEQFF
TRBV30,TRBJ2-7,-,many,TGTGCCTGGACAAGGGGTCCCCACTACGAGCAGTACTTC,CAWTRGPHYEQYF
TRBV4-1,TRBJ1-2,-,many,TGCGCCAGCAGCCAAGATCCGCTGGGCTATGGCTACACCTTC,CASSQDPLGYGYTF
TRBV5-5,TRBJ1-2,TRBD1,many,TGTGCCAGCAGATTGGACAGGGGGCGTCTAGGCTACACCTTC,CASRLDRGRLGYTF
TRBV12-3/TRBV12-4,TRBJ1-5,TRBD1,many,TGTGCCAGCAGTTTTGGTGGGACAGGGAGTAGCAATCAGCCCCAGCATTTT,CASSFGGTGSSNQPQHF
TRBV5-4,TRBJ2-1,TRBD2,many,TGTGCCAGCACAAGCGCGGGAGATCCCCACAATGAGCAGTTCTTC,CASTSAGDPHNEQFF
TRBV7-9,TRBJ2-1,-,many,TGTGCCAGCAGCTCCACCCCGCACAATGAGCAGTTCTTC,CASSSTPHNEQFF
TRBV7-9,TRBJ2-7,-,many,TGTGCCAGCAGCTTGGTGGGGGTTCGGGACGAGCAGTACTTC,CASSLVGVRDEQYF
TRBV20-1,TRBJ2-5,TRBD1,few,TGCAGTGCTCTAAACCGGGACAGGGGGCGGGAGACCCAGTACTTC,CSALNRDRGRETQYF
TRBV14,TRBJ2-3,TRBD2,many,TGTGCCAGCAGCCCCGTCGGGGGGTTAAGCACAGATACGCAGTATTTT,CASSPVGGLSTDTQYF
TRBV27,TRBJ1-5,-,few,TGTGCCAGCAGTTTTGGGGGGTGGGGCAATCAGCCCCAGCATTTT,CASSFGGWGNQPQHF
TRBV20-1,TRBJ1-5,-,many,TGCAGTGCCGCGGACAGAGAGCAGCCCCAGCATTTT,CSAADREQPQHF